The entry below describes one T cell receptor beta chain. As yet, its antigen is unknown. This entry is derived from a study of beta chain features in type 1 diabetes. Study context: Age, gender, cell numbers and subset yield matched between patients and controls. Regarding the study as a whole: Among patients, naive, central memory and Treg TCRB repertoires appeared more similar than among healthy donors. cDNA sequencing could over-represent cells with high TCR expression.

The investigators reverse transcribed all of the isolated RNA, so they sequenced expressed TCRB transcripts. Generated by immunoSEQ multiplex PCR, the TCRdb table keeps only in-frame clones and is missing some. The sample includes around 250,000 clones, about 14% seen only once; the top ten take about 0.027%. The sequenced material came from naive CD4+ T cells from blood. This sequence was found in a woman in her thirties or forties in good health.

CDR3 residues: CAISEGGGGYGYTF. DNA for the CDR3: TGTGCCATCAGTGAGGGTGGTGGAGGCTATGGCTACACCTTC. The rearrangement uses TRBV10-3 and TRBJ1-2; D gene uncertain. This CDR3 contains 14 residues. Germline CDR1 and CDR2: ENHRY and SYGVKD. The ends were cut back, 2 bases at V and 4 bases at J, with 11 bases in the middle.